This T cell receptor beta chain emerged from a study of T cell responses to AZD1222 COVID-19 vaccine. V was trimmed by 5 bases and J by 3 bases, leaving 10 bases between them. CDR1 is MNHEY and CDR2 is SMNVEV in the germline V gene (reference sequence). The CDR3 is made up of 13 amino acids. With regard to this clone: Its matching antigen is unknown.

Clones were read by immunoSEQ multiplex PCR, and TCRdb kept only the in-frame ones, dropping some. The sample lists fewer than 150,000 clones, just over 90% occurring once. The study, taken as a whole, reports: Spike was spanned by vaccine-associated CD4 TCRs, which were dominant at 160-218 and 743-854. Nearly half of spike-specific TCRs reportedly target variant regions that are unmutated in the B.1.351 and B.1.1.7 variants. Only a handful of individuals given AZD1222 were seropositive at baseline. Increases in Spike-specific TCR breadth and depth were seen after two AZD1222 doses.

The V gene is TRBV27, the J gene TRBJ1-1; D is uncertain. This receptor was obtained from an adult in good health. The material was peripheral blood, obtained on day 0 of AZD1222 vaccination. CDR3 nucleotide sequence: TGTGCCAGCAGTCCCTCAGGATACACTGAAGCTTTCTTT. This codes for CASSPSGYTEAFF.